The 27 T cell receptor beta chains below come from one sample, sequenced in a study of human T cells and chemical hapten exposure. One entry per CDR3 protein, called by TCRdb with MiXCR from the RACE reads. The sample holds about 250,000 distinct CDR3 sequences, roughly 7.7% seen once. Regarding time point: pre-sensitization, week 0. Treatment noted: therapeutic diphenylcyclopropenone sensitization with weekly scalp DPC. This sample comprised whole blood, obtained in connection with sensitization to the hapten diphenylcyclopropenone (DPC). Receptors originate from a young man with alopecia areata. Some clones in this sample may be carry-over from other donors' samples.

This clonotype was seen more than once but under ten times. The genes are TRBV6-5 and TRBJ2-1, with TRBD1 matching 10 bases. The J segment lost 8 bases and the V segment lost 7 bases, leaving 11 bases of the junction unmatched. The length of the CDR3 is 15 residues. Germline V gene sequence: CDR1 MNHEY, CDR2 SVGAGI. CDR3 protein: CASTPGQGVLHEQFF. The CDR3, as DNA: TGTGCCAGCACCCCCGGACAGGGGGTATTGCATGAGCAGTTCTTC.

This clonotype was counted between two and nine times. The chain combines TRBV28 with TRBJ1-3; possible D gene TRBD1, 5 bases. The CDR3 runs to 13 residues. V was clipped by 10 bases and J by 6 bases, with 16 bases between them. Germline V gene data show CDR1 as MDHEN and CDR2 as SYDVKM. CDR3 nucleotides: TGTGCCACCCTGCGGGGGGGAGCAAACACCATATATTTT. Protein sequence: CATLRGGANTIYF.

The V gene is TRBV27, the J gene TRBJ1-1, with D perhaps matching TRBD1 (5 bases). The CDR3 extends over 15 amino acids. Trimming removed 4 bases at V and 4 bases at J, with 16 bases between. Germline CDR1 is MNHEY and CDR2 is SMNVEV (reference sequence). The CDR3 sequence: CASSSHGGLGTEAFF. CDR3 nucleotide sequence: TGTGCCAGCAGTTCCCACGGGGGTCTCGGCACTGAAGCTTTCTTT.

This clonotype was seen at least ten times. In DNA form, the CDR3 reads TGTGCCAGCATAGACAGGGGCGCGCCCCATGAGCAGTTCTTC. Its protein is CASIDRGAPHEQFF. V is TRBV28 and J is TRBJ2-1; 8 bases are shared with TRBD1. V shed 7 bases, J shed 8 bases, and the junction held 10 bases outside the gene matches. From germline, CDR1 is MDHEN and CDR2 SYDVKM. The CDR3 has 14 amino acids.

The chain uses TRBV12-3 or TRBV12-4 and TRBJ1-1; TRBD1 matches at 8 bases. The trim removed 6 bases at V and 4 bases at J, leaving 13 bases unmatched. This CDR3 region has 16 residues. CDR3 residues: CASSRFHQGAGTEAFF. In DNA form, the CDR3 reads TGTGCCAGCAGCCGATTCCACCAGGGGGCAGGCACTGAAGCTTTCTTT.

The chain joins TRBV27 to TRBJ1-6; TRBD1 agrees at 8 bases. The CDR3 covers 15 residues. Germline V CDR1 and CDR2: MNHEY, SMNVEV (reference sequence). Trimming at V came to 5 bases and at J to 10 bases, leaving 10 bases not matched to a gene. The chain's CDR3 is CASSLTGTGRSPLHF. The CDR3 DNA sequence: TGTGCCAGCAGTCTAACCGGGACAGGTCGGTCACCCCTCCACTTT.

V is TRBV6-6 and J is TRBJ2-3; 9 bases are shared with TRBD2. The CDR3 runs to 16 residues. The V gene's germline CDR1 is MNHNY and CDR2 SVGAGI (reference sequence). The ends lost 6 bases at V and 0 bases at J; junction bases unmatched: 7. The CDR3 DNA is TGTGCCAGCAGAACCGGGACTAGCCGGAGCACAGATACGCAGTATTTT. Its protein is CASRTGTSRSTDTQYF.

This clonotype was recorded a few times. The rearrangement uses TRBV12-3 or TRBV12-4 and TRBJ2-1; 12 positions match TRBD2. The CDR3 loop spans 15 amino acids. V shed 1 base, J shed 5 bases, and the junction held 0 bases outside the gene matches. The CDR3 DNA sequence: TGTGCCAGCAGTTTAGGGACTAGCGGGAACAATGAGCAGTTCTTC. Translation gives CASSLGTSGNNEQFF.

This clonotype was found a few times. The gene calls are TRBV7-2 and TRBJ1-1, with 7 bases that match TRBD1. The CDR3 totals 15 residues. The J segment lost 4 bases and the V segment lost 4 bases, leaving 9 bases of the junction unmatched. Germline V CDR1 and CDR2: SGHTA, FQGNSA. The CDR3 protein is CASSWVTGRGTEAFF. In DNA, the CDR3 is TGTGCCAGCAGCTGGGTGACAGGGAGGGGCACTGAAGCTTTCTTT.

For the CDR3, the DNA is TGTGCCAGCAGTTTAGGGAGATCTGAGCAGTTCTTC. Its protein product is CASSLGRSEQFF. This rearrangement joins TRBV28 to TRBJ2-1; perhaps TRBD2 as D (5 bases). The germline V and J ends were trimmed by 2 bases and 9 bases, with 8 bases remaining between them. The CDR3 is 12 amino acids. CDR1 and CDR2 from the germline V gene are MDHEN and SYDVKM. Filled out from reference TRBV28 and TRBJ2-1, the complete variable domain reads DVKVTQSSRYLVKRTGEKVFLECVQDMDHENMFWYRQDPGLGLRLIYFSYDVKMKEKGDIPEGYSVSREKKERFSLILESASTNQTSMYLCASSLGRSEQFFGPGTRLTVL.

This clonotype has more than one count but fewer than ten. The gene calls are TRBV6-5 and TRBJ2-7; 8 bases agree with TRBD1. Looked up from germline, CDR1 is MNHEY and CDR2 is SVGAGI. The CDR3 totals 14 residues. The ends lost 2 bases at V and 7 bases at J; junction bases unmatched: 7. As DNA, the CDR3 is TGTGCCAGCAGTTACGTTGGACAGGGAGGAGAGCAGTACTTC. It specifies CASSYVGQGGEQYF.

The chain recombines TRBV12-3 or TRBV12-4 with TRBJ2-1, with D possibly TRBD2 on 6 matching bases. This CDR3 has 16 amino acids. V lost 4 bases, J lost 1 base, and 14 bases lay in between. The CDR3 spells CASSSAGQRSYNEQFF. For the CDR3, the DNA is TGTGCCAGCAGTTCCGCGGGGCAGCGGTCCTACAATGAGCAGTTCTTC.

This clonotype was recorded at least ten times. CDR3 region: CASSNRAWGTDTQYF. The CDR3 DNA reads as TGTGCCAGCAGTAACCGGGCCTGGGGTACAGATACGCAGTATTTT. V gene TRBV27 combines with J gene TRBJ2-3; D gene uncertain. The CDR3 loop spans 15 amino acids. Trimming removed 5 bases from V and 3 bases from J, with 15 bases in between. Germline-derived CDR1 and CDR2 are MNHEY and SMNVEV (reference sequence).

This clonotype was seen repeatedly, ten times or more. The rearrangement uses TRBV7-9 and TRBJ2-7; 8 bases fit TRBD1. CDR3 length equals 14 residues. The V segment lost 7 bases and the J segment 6 bases; nucleotides outside the gene matches: 11. Germline V CDR1 and CDR2: SEHNR, FQNEAQ (reference sequence). This CDR3 reads CASTRQGRKAEQYF. The CDR3 DNA sequence: TGTGCCAGCACCCGACAGGGGCGTAAGGCCGAGCAGTACTTC.

This clonotype was counted at least ten times. The chain uses TRBV5-4 and TRBJ2-3, with 13 bases identical to TRBD2. The CDR3 sequence is 17 residues long. Germline V gene lookup returns CDR1 SGHNT and CDR2 YYREEE (reference sequence). Trimming cost V 2 bases and J 3 bases; bases outside gene matches: 6. In DNA, the CDR3 is TGTGCCAGCAGCTTACTCACTAGCGGGGGGGGTACAGATACGCAGTATTTT. The encoded protein is CASSLLTSGGGTDTQYF.

This clonotype has a count of ten or more. This chain links TRBV7-9 with TRBJ1-2; D gene unclear. Trimming shortened V by 1 base and J by 8 bases, and 11 bases separated the two germline ends. The CDR3 has 13 amino acids. Germline loops: CDR1 SEHNR, CDR2 FQNEAQ (reference sequence). The CDR3 nucleotides read TGTGCCAGCAGCTTAGAAGGCCCTAGCGGCTACACCTTC. As protein: CASSLEGPSGYTF.

This clonotype was found a few times. The chain joins TRBV7-2 to TRBJ1-1; 10 bases fit TRBD1. CDR3 length equals 13 residues. From germline, CDR1 is SGHTA and CDR2 FQGNSA. J lost 11 bases, V lost 5 bases, and 8 bases had no gene match. CDR3 in DNA: TGTGCCAGCAGCCAAGGGGACAGGGGTTTCGCTTTCTTT. Residues: CASSQGDRGFAFF.

The chain has TRBV4-3 and TRBJ2-3; 9 bases match TRBD1. The germline gives CDR1 LGHNA, CDR2 YSLEER. The CDR3 spans 16 residues. V was pared by 4 bases and J by 6 bases, with 11 bases of the junction left unmatched. The CDR3 sequence: CASSLYPGQGFDTQYF. The CDR3 DNA follows: TGCGCCAGCAGCCTCTATCCGGGACAGGGTTTCGATACGCAGTATTTT.

V gene TRBV6-1 combines with J gene TRBJ2-5, with D perhaps TRBD2 (6 bases). The CDR3 runs 15 residues. Per germline, CDR1 MNHNS and CDR2 SASEGT. The V end lost 6 bases, the J end lost 1 base, and 15 bases lay between the germline ends. The CDR3 region has the DNA TGTGCCAGCAGGACGGGACTGACTTTCCAAGAGACCCAGTACTTC. Translating it yields CASRTGLTFQETQYF.

This clonotype was recorded a few times. V and J are TRBV4-2 and TRBJ1-5; 8 nucleotides match TRBD1. After removal of 1 base from V and 0 bases from J, the junction contained 5 bases not matched to a gene. Germline CDR1 LGHNA, CDR2 YNFKEQ. The CDR3 sequence is 17 residues long. In nucleotides, the CDR3 is TGTGCCAGCAGCCAAGGGACAGGGATTTATAGCAATCAGCCCCAGCATTTT. It encodes CASSQGTGIYSNQPQHF.

This clonotype was detected only a few times. The chain links TRBV5-1 to TRBJ2-7; 8 nucleotides align to TRBD1. With 5 bases clipped from V and 6 bases from J, the junction kept 13 bases outside the gene matches. The germline CDR1 and CDR2 sequences are SGHRS and YFSETQ. The CDR3 has 15 residues. The CDR3 region is CASSLRGQGVSEQYV. CDR3 nucleotides: TGCGCCAGCAGTTTACGAGGACAGGGAGTGAGCGAGCAGTACGTC.

The chain uses TRBV20-1 and TRBJ1-2; TRBD1 matches 7 bases. This CDR3 comprises 15 residues. The J segment lost 5 bases and the V segment lost 5 bases, leaving 14 bases of the junction unmatched. Germline V gives CDR1 DFQATT, CDR2 SNEGSKA (reference sequence). Here the CDR3 DNA reads TGCAGTGCTCCCACAAACAGGGGACGGTCTTATGGCTACACCTTC. Protein product: CSAPTNRGRSYGYTF.

The sample holds a few counts of this clonotype. This sequence joins TRBV4-1 and TRBJ2-7, with no clear D. The V and J ends lost 0 bases and 0 bases respectively, with 6 bases between them. Germline V gene sequence: CDR1 MGHRA, CDR2 YSYEKL. The CDR3 is 14 residues long. The CDR3 is CASSQDWGSYEQYV. For the CDR3, the DNA is TGCGCCAGCAGCCAAGATTGGGGCTCCTACGAGCAGTACGTC.

This clonotype was counted only a few times. The chain has TRBV4-2 and TRBJ2-5; perhaps D is TRBD1 or TRBD2 (5 bases each). The CDR3 spans 15 residues. CDR1 and CDR2 (germline): LGHNA, YNFKEQ. Trimming took off 4 bases at V and 3 bases at J, with 15 bases between the two ends. In nucleotides, the CDR3 is TGTGCCAGCAGCCCCGCGACTGGGGGTAAAGAGACCCAGTACTTC. Translated: CASSPATGGKETQYF.

This clonotype appeared many times. J is TRBJ2-2 and V is TRBV28; D unclear. The CDR3 is made up of 13 amino acids. Germline V CDR1 and CDR2: MDHEN, SYDVKM. Deletions cut 4 bases from V and 4 bases from J, with 7 bases between. The CDR3 reads CASSSHSTGELFF. The CDR3 region has the DNA TGTGCCAGCAGTTCCCACAGCACCGGGGAGCTGTTTTTT.

This clonotype was picked up a small number of times. The chain combines TRBV7-2 with TRBJ2-1; D is ambiguous. Trimming took 5 bases from V and 14 from J, leaving 19 bases between them. Germline CDR1 and CDR2: SGHTA and FQGNSA. This CDR3 contains 13 residues. The CDR3 coding sequence is TGTGCCAGCAGCGCCTCCGGTCCAGCACCGGAGTTCTTC. Amino acid sequence: CASSASGPAPEFF. Full variable domain (rest looked up from reference TRBV7-2 and TRBJ2-1): GAGVSQSPSNKVTEKGKDVELRCDPISGHTALYWYRQSLGQGLEFLIYFQGNSAPDKSGLPSDRFSAERTGGSVSTLTIQRTQQEDSAVYLCASSASGPAPEFFGPGTRLTVL.

The V call is TRBV27, the J call TRBJ2-1; perhaps TRBD1 as D (6 bases). Deletions cut 7 bases from V and 6 bases from J, with 13 bases between. Germline loops: CDR1 MNHEY, CDR2 SMNVEV (reference sequence). The CDR3 consists of 13 residues. CDR3 in amino acids: CASTQGWGNEQFF. The CDR3 bases are TGTGCCAGCACTCAGGGGTGGGGCAATGAGCAGTTCTTC.